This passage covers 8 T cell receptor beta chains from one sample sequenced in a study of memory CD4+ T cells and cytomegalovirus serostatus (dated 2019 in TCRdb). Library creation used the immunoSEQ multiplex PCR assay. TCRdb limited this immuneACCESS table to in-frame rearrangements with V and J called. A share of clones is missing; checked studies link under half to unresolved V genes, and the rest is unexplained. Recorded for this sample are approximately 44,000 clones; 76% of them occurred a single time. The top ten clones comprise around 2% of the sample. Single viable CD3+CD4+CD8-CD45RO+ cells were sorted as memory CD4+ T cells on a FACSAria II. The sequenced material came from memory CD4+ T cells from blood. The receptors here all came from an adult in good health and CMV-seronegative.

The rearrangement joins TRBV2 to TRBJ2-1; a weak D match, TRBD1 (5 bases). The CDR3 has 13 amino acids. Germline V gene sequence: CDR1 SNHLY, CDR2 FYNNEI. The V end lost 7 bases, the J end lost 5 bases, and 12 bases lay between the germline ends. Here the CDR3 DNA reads TGTGCCAGCATCCAGGGCCCCAACAATGAGCAGTTCTTC. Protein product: CASIQGPNNEQFF. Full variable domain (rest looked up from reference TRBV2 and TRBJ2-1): EPEVTQTPSHQVTQMGQEVILRCVPISNHLYFYWYRQILGQKVEFLVSFYNNEISEKSEIFDDQFSVERPDGSNFTLKIRSTKLEDSAMYFCASIQGPNNEQFFGPGTRLTVL.

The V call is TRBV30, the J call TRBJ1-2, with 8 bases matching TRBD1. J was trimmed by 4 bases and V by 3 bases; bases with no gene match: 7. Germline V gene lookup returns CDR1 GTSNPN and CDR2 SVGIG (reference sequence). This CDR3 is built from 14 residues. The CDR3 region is CAWSPTGQVYGYTF. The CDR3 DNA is TGTGCCTGGAGCCCAACGGGACAGGTCTATGGCTACACCTTC.

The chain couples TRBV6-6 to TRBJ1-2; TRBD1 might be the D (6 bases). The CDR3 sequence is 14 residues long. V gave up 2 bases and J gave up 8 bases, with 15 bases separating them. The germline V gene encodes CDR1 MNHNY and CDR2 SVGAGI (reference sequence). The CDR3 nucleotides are TGTGCCAGCAGTTACAGCAGGGGTGAGGAAGGCTACACCTTC. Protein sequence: CASSYSRGEEGYTF.

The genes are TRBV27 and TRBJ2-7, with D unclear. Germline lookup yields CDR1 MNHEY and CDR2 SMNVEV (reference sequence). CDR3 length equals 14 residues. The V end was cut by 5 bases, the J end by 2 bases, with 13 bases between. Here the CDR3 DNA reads TGTGCCAGCAGTCCCCCTGGCAGGCCCTACGAGCAGTACTTC. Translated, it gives CASSPPGRPYEQYF.

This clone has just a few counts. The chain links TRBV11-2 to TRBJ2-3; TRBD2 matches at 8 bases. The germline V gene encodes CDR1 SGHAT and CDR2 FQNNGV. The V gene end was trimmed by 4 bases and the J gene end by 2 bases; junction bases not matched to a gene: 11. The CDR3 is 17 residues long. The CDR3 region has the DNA TGTGCCAGCAGCTACCACGGGGGCGGGGGGAACACAGATACGCAGTATTTT. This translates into CASSYHGGGGNTDTQYF.

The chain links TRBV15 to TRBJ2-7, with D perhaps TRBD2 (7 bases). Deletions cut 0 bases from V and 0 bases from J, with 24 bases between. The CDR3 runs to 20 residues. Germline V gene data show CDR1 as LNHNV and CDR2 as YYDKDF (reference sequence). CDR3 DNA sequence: TGTGCCACCAGCAGAGATCCTTTCCGCCCGGGGGGCCAAAGCTCCTACGAGCAGTACTTC. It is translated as CATSRDPFRPGGQSSYEQYF. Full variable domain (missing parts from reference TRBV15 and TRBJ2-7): DAMVIQNPRYQVTQFGKPVTLSCSQTLNHNVMYWYQQKSSQAPKLLFHYYDKDFNNEADTPDNFQSRRPNTSFCFLDIRSPGLGDTAMYLCATSRDPFRPGGQSSYEQYFGPGTRLTVT.

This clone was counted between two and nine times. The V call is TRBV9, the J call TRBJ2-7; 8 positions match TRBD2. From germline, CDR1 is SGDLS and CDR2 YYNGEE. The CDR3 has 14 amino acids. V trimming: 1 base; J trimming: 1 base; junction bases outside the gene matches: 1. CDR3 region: CASSVTGGSYEQYF. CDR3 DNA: TGTGCCAGCAGCGTAACGGGGGGGTCCTACGAGCAGTACTTC.

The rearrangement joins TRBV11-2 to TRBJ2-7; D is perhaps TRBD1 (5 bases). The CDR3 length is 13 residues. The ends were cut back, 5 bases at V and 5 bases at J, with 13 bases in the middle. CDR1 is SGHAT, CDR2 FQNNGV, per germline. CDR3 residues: CASSPWQGDEQYF. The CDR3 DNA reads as TGTGCCAGCAGCCCGTGGCAGGGCGACGAGCAGTACTTC.